The T cell receptor beta chain under discussion was sequenced for a study of shared clonotypes between healthy human individuals. Germline V gives CDR1 MDHEN, CDR2 SYDVKM. The CDR3 totals 14 residues. Trimming pared 6 bases from V and 0 bases from J, leaving 12 bases between. Original processing notes: ImmunoSEQ junction-only sequences lacked quality scores, so their filtering differed. Clones were read by immunoSEQ multiplex PCR, and TCRdb kept only the in-frame ones, dropping some. Clone size and the V and J calls come from that table; the DNA yielded D and trimming. Among roughly 1.4 million clones listed, about 98.5% were seen once.

This rearrangement joins TRBV28 to TRBJ2-7; a weak D match, TRBD2 (5 bases). Sequencing was carried out using naive CD4+ T cells sorted from blood. The subset: CD45RA+ positively selected. This clonotype originated in a young man in good health. The CDR3 DNA reads TGTGCCAGCAGGGGAGACAAACGCTCCTACGAGCAGTACTTC. Protein: CASRGDKRSYEQYF.